This T cell receptor beta chain was captured by sequencing in a study of blood T cell repertoires in COVID-19. Study information: Acute-phase and convalescent COVID-19 samples originated in the United States, Italy and Spain. Sample material is recorded as cDNA or gDNA derived from T cells, B-cell-depleted T cells, or PBMCs.

The repertoire was sequenced with immunoSEQ multiplex PCR; TCRdb's copy has only in-frame clones and lacks some. The sample holds 130,000 to 150,000 clones; roughly 80% are singletons and the top ten take roughly 4.8%. This CDR3 comprises 13 residues. V was trimmed by 7 bases and J by 3 bases, leaving 13 bases between them. This receptor was identified in a human donor in a cohort sampled during active COVID-19. The material sequenced was peripheral blood. The chain couples TRBV12-3 or TRBV12-4 to TRBJ2-7, with D tentatively TRBD2 (5 bases). CDR3 protein: CASTIEGYYEQYF. CDR3 DNA sequence: TGTGCCAGCACTATAGAGGGATACTACGAGCAGTACTTC.